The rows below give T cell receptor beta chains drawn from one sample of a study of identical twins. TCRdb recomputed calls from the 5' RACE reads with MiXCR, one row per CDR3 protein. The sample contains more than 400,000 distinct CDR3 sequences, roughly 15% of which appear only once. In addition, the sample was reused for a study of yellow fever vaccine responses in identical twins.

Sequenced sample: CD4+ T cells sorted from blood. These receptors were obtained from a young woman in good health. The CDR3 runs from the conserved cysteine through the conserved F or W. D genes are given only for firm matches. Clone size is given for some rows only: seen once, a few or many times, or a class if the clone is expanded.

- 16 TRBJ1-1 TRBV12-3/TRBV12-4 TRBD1 CASRRPGQTMNTEAFF TGTGCCAGCAGGAGACCGGGACAGACCATGAACACTGAAGCTTTCTTT
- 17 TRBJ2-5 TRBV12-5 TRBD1 CASGFGKKTGWMETQYF TGTGCTAGTGGTTTTGGGAAAAAGACAGGGTGGATGGAGACCCAGTACTTC
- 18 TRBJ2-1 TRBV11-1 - CASSFVPGGTYSYNEQFF TGTGCCAGCAGCTTCGTTCCCGGGGGAACCTACTCCTACAATGAGCAGTTCTTC
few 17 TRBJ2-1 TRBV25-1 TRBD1 CASSEKTRAGGDNEQFF TGTGCCAGCAGTGAGAAGACCCGGGCAGGGGGTGACAATGAGCAGTTCTTC
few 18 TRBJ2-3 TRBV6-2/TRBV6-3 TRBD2 CASSPNKGLAGATDTQYF TGTGCCAGCAGTCCCAACAAGGGACTAGCGGGGGCCACAGATACGCAGTATTTT
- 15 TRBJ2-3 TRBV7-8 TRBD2 CASSLGGSRVDTQYF TGTGCCAGCAGCTTGGGGGGGTCCCGGGTAGATACGCAGTATTTT
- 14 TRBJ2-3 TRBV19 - CASSAPGRADTQYF TGTGCCAGTAGCGCCCCCGGGCGGGCAGATACGCAGTATTTT
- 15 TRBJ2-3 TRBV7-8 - CASSPSGVRTDTQYF TGTGCCAGCAGCCCTAGTGGTGTCCGCACAGATACGCAGTATTTT
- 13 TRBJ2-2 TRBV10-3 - CAISPLSSGELFF TGTGCCATCAGTCCATTATCCTCCGGGGAGCTGTTTTTT
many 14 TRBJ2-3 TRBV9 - CASSGRQNTDTQYF TGTGCCAGCAGCGGCAGACAGAACACAGATACGCAGTATTTT
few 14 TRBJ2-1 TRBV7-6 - CASSSPFKRDEQFF TGTGCCAGCAGCTCCCCATTTAAGCGGGATGAGCAGTTCTTC
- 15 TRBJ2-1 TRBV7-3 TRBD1 CASSLTTGLYNEQFF TGTGCCAGCAGCTTAACGACAGGGCTCTACAATGAGCAGTTCTTC
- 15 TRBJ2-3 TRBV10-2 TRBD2 CASSDPSGGTDTQYF TGCGCCAGCAGTGACCCTAGCGGAGGCACAGATACGCAGTATTTT
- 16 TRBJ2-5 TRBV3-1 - CASSQDPGALQETQYF TGTGCCAGCAGCCAAGACCCGGGGGCACTCCAGGAGACCCAGTACTTC
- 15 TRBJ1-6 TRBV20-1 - CSAREAVRVGSPLHF TGCAGTGCTAGAGAGGCTGTACGGGTGGGTTCACCCCTCCACTTT
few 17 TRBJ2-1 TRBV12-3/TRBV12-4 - CASSLSSGGAGLIEQFF TGTGCCAGCAGTTTAAGCTCGGGGGGCGCTGGGCTCATTGAGCAGTTCTTC
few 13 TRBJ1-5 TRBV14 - CASSRTNSPPQHF TGTGCCAGCAGTCGGACCAATAGCCCGCCCCAGCATTTT
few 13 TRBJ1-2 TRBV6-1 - CAALGGRNYGYTF TGTGCAGCTTTAGGGGGGCGGAACTATGGCTACACCTTC
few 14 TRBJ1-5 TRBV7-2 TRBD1 CASERTGSNQPQHF TGTGCCAGTGAAAGGACAGGGAGCAATCAGCCCCAGCATTTT
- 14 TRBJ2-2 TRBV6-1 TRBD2 CATRTSGFIGELFF TGTGCCACCAGGACTAGCGGGTTCATCGGGGAGCTGTTTTTT
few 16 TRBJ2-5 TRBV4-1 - CASSQDWVGGRETQYF TGCGCCAGCAGCCAAGATTGGGTGGGGGGAAGAGAGACCCAGTACTTC
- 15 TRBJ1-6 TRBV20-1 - CSAGFRTAYNSPLHF TGCAGTGCTGGTTTCAGGACCGCTTATAATTCACCCCTCCACTTT
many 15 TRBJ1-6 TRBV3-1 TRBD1 CASSPTGGNNSPLHF TGTGCCAGCAGCCCGACAGGGGGAAATAATTCACCCCTCCACTTT
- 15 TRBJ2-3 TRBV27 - CASSLVRGGTDTQYF TGTGCCAGCAGTTTGGTTAGGGGTGGGACAGATACGCAGTATTTT
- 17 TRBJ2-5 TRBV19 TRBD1 CASSIDPPGQGLETQYF TGTGCCAGTAGTATTGATCCCCCGGGACAGGGGTTGGAGACCCAGTACTTC
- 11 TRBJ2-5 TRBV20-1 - CSAPLQETQYF TGCAGTGCTCCACTGCAAGAGACCCAGTACTTC
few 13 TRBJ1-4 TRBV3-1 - CASSRENKQELFF TGTGCCAGCAGCCGGGAGAACAAGCAAGAACTGTTTTTT